This TCR beta chain came from a study of OX40 agonist ivuxolimab in advanced cancers. Study summary: 30% to 40% of patients had received prior checkpoint inhibitor therapy.

Looked up from germline, CDR1 is MDHEN and CDR2 is SYDVKM. The CDR3 contains 16 residues. The junction had 5 bases not matched to a gene; V was cut back by 3 bases and J by 1 base. In regard to this clone: What it recognizes is unknown.

The data were produced by immunoSEQ multiplex PCR, yet TCRdb's version contains in-frame clones alone and is incomplete. The sample holds roughly 32,000 clones, around 83% seen once. Study-wide findings and caveats: Compared with CD4+, CD8+ T cells on average had more expanded clones. CD4+ and CD8+ blood T cells expanded clonally by week 6 at 0.1 to 3.0 mg/kg. Partial responders at 0.1-3.0 mg/kg showed near-lowest clonal expansion.

The chain recombines TRBV28 with TRBJ2-1, with 8 bases identical to TRBD1. The clonotype originates from an adult with an advanced solid tumor such as melanoma, head and neck, liver or kidney cancer. Sample: CD4+ or CD8+ T cells sorted from blood, taken in a trial of the OX40 agonist ivuxolimab. The CDR3, as DNA: TGTGCCAGCAGTTTTAGAGGACAGGGTTCCTACAATGAGCAGTTCTTC. This translates into CASSFRGQGSYNEQFF. Supplemented by reference TRBV28 and TRBJ2-1, the full variable domain reads DVKVTQSSRYLVKRTGEKVFLECVQDMDHENMFWYRQDPGLGLRLIYFSYDVKMKEKGDIPEGYSVSREKKERFSLILESASTNQTSMYLCASSFRGQGSYNEQFFGPGTRLTVL.